The T cell receptor beta chain under discussion was sequenced for a study of blood T cells in healthy people across ages. The study, taken as a whole, reports: When set beside aged donors, long-lived donors presented more naive CD4+ cells and higher diversity.

As regards this clonotype: Antigen specificity is unknown.

Primed by a sample-barcoded 5' primer and a J-beta primer mix, a second PCR proceeded for roughly 6 to 12 cycles. All cDNA molecules were each tagged by a template-switch adaptor with 12 random nucleotides. TCRdb analysed the 5' RACE reads with MiXCR anew, one entry per CDR3 protein. The sample holds approximately 880,000 distinct CDR3 sequences; around 48% are singletons and the top ten take 13%. The germline gives CDR1 DFQATT, CDR2 SNEGSKA (reference sequence). V was clipped by 5 bases and J by 0 bases; unmatched bases: 4. The CDR3 spans 13 residues. This TCR derives from a man aged 25 to 45 in good health. The specimen was blood. The gene calls are TRBV20-1 and TRBJ2-7; the match to TRBD2 covers 7 bases. CDR3 region: CSALGGSSYEQYF. The DNA of the CDR3 is TGCAGTGCTCTCGGGGGGAGCTCCTACGAGCAGTACTTC.